The entry below gives a single T cell receptor (beta chain) sequence along with its context. Its antigen is unknown. The record has no base qualities; no much larger clone is one base away. Enrolling through a virtual design, the prospective study's participants ranged in age from about 18 to 100 years and lived across some 22 United States geographic areas. In the prospective study, cohorts were assigned on the basis of participant-reported clinical history obtained from a screening survey and a study questionnaire. In the prospective study, mobile phlebotomists collected whole blood, serum and a nasopharyngeal or oropharyngeal swab from each participant. Prospective study participants could optionally give additional blood draws and questionnaires over an approximately two-month period. Prospective study blood samples were shipped either frozen or at room temperature before DNA extraction. Spanning cysteine to phenylalanine, the CDR3 consists of 14 amino acids. Only the CDR3 DNA stays, 42 bases, in frame from base 1. V lost 4 bases and J lost 5 bases; the stretch between them is 14 bases long. The germline V gene supplies CDR1 SGHTA and CDR2 FQGNSA.

The sample is drawn from a study of blood T cell repertoires in COVID-19 (dated by TCRdb to 2018 to 2021). Regarding the complete study: Collaborator samples came from the United States, Italy and Spain and covered acute and convalescent phases of COVID-19. The prospective study material was composed of cDNA or gDNA derived from T cells, B-cell-depleted T cells, or PBMCs. The dataset comprised deeply sampled blood TCRbeta repertoires from subjects exposed to, actively infected with, or recovered from COVID-19. The repertoires were released in a freely available public database meant as a resource for research on the immune response to SARS-CoV-2. The samples were drawn from the first 160 participants of the ongoing ImmuneRACE study and from 1,200 or so subjects provided by 6 global collaborators. The sample metadata nearly always contained a de-identified subject ID, COVID-19 status, age in years and sex. Where available, HLA class I and class II types were obtained from metadata supplied by the sample provider rather than from assay-based typing.

Overall study results and their limits: The amount of clinical and demographic metadata varied by source and participant and was provided uncurated.

TCRbeta CDR3 regions were amplified from genomic DNA by means of the immunoSEQ Assay, a bias-controlled multiplex PCR. In the authors' own workflow: The number of nucleated cells in each sample was estimated by amplification of reference gene primers within the assay. To quantify the absolute abundance of each unique TCRbeta CDR3 rearrangement, sequence reads were collapsed and filtered. For each sample, productive Simpson clonality was calculated as the square root of Simpson's diversity index across productive rearrangements. In its TCRdb copy, this immuneACCESS table keeps in-frame sequences only and misses some clones. Where compared with another copy, unresolved V genes explain less than half of these, and the others have no known cause. The DNA gave D and trimming, while V, J and clone size come from that table. The sample table records fewer than 450,000 clones; around 90% of these occur just once. The ten top clones hold around 2.1% of the sample.

Sequencing was performed on PBMCs or T cells enriched from blood (not recorded which). The chain was built from TRBV7-2 and TRBJ2-5, with the identity of the D gene unclear. The clonotype was recovered from a woman in her thirties or forties with acute COVID-19. CDR3 protein: CASSSSLTRETQYF. The DNA is as follows: TGTGCCAGCAGCTCGTCTCTCACGAGGGAGACCCAGTACTTC.